Listed below are T cell receptor beta chains from one sample, sequenced in a study of blood T cell repertoires in COVID-19. The method was immunoSEQ multiplex PCR; TCRdb's version includes in-frame clones alone and lacks a portion of them. The sample records 190,000 or so clones, about 87% being singletons. Sequencing used PBMCs or T cells enriched from blood (not recorded which). All receptors come from a man aged 18 to 35 with acute COVID-19. CDR3s include the opening cysteine and the closing phenylalanine or tryptophan. Fields, in order: J gene, V gene, D gene, clone size, CDR3 DNA, CDR3 protein. A D gene is named only where the DNA matches it firmly. Clone size is shown for a subset of rows, as once, few, many or a class of expanded clone.

>TRBJ2-3|TRBV9|NA|NA
TGTGCCAGCAATAAGGGGGATTTCACAGATACGCAGTATTTT
CASNKGDFTDTQYF
>TRBJ1-1|TRBV6-5|NA|NA
TGTGCCAGCACCGGTTCCCGGGGGGGGACTGAAGCTTTCTTT
CASTGSRGGTEAFF
>TRBJ1-3|TRBV28|NA|few
TGTGCCAGCAGTTTGGGGCAAACTGGAAACACCATATATTTT
CASSLGQTGNTIYF
>TRBJ2-5|TRBV28|NA|NA
TGTGCCAGCAGTCCCATCGCGGGACGAGAGACCCAGTACTTC
CASSPIAGRETQYF
>TRBJ1-2|TRBV4-3|NA|NA
TGCGCCAGCAGCCAAGTAGGAATGGGCGTCGATGGCTACACCTTC
CASSQVGMGVDGYTF
>TRBJ1-3|TRBV9|NA|few
TGTGCCAGCAGCCCACGGACAGCTGGAAACACCATATATTTT
CASSPRTAGNTIYF
>TRBJ2-1|TRBV10-2|TRBD2|NA
TGCGCCAGCAGTGAGGGGACTAGCGGGACCTACTCCTACAATGAGCAGTTCTTC
CASSEGTSGTYSYNEQFF
>TRBJ2-2|TRBV5-1|NA|NA
TGCGCCAGCAGCTTGGACAGGGAAAACACCGGGGAGCTGTTTTTT
CASSLDRENTGELFF
>TRBJ1-4|TRBV7-6|NA|NA
TGTGCCAGCAGCCCCGACCCGGGACAACCCAATGAAAAACTGTTTTTT
CASSPDPGQPNEKLFF
>TRBJ1-5|TRBV5-4|NA|NA
TGTGCCAGCAGCTTGGGAGGGGGAGAAGGGGCGCGGCAGCCCCAGCATTTT
CASSLGGGEGARQPQHF
>TRBJ2-3|TRBV24-1|TRBD1|NA
TGTGCCACCAGTGATTCGACAGGGGGGCCAGATACGCAGTATTTT
CATSDSTGGPDTQYF
>TRBJ2-2|TRBV4-1|TRBD2|NA
TGCGCCAGCAAGGGGCTAGCGGATACCGGGGAGCTGTTTTTT
CASKGLADTGELFF
>TRBJ1-5|TRBV19|NA|once
TGTGCCAGTAACTTCAGGGTATCCAATCAGCCCCAGCATTTT
CASNFRVSNQPQHF
>TRBJ1-2|TRBV5-8|TRBD1|NA
TGTGCCAGCAACTCTGACAGGGCCGGCGGCTACACCTTC
CASNSDRAGGYTF
>TRBJ1-1|TRBV6-4|NA|NA
TGTGCCAGCAGTCTGACACTGAACACTGAAGCTTTCTTT
CASSLTLNTEAFF
>TRBJ2-3|TRBV7-2|NA|once
TGTGCCAGCAGCTCCCGGACGTGCACATTGGCGGGGCCGCAGTATACGCAGTATTTT
CASSSRTCTLAGPQYTQYF
>TRBJ2-1|TRBV4-1|TRBD2|once
TGCGCCAGCAGCCGGGGACTAGGACAACGGGGTGAGCAGTTCTTC
CASSRGLGQRGEQFF
>TRBJ2-1|TRBV29-1|TRBD2|NA
TGCAGCGTTCTTAGCGGGGGGTACAATGAGCAGTTCTTC
CSVLSGGYNEQFF
>TRBJ2-7|TRBV2|TRBD2|NA
TGTGCCAGCAGTGGGTTAGCCCGGGGGGACTACGAGCAGTACTTC
CASSGLARGDYEQYF
>TRBJ2-5|TRBV7-6|NA|NA
TGTGCCAGCAGCCTACATCCCCCTCCGGGAGAGCACCAAGAGACCCAGTACTTC
CASSLHPPPGEHQETQYF
>TRBJ1-1|TRBV3-1/TRBV3-2|NA|NA
TGTGCCAGCAGCCGGTCAGACAGCCTGAACACTGAAGCTTTCTTT
CASSRSDSLNTEAFF
>TRBJ2-1|TRBV21-1|NA|NA
TGTGCCAGCAGCAAACGGAAAGCGGGGGGATACAATGAGCAGTTCTTC
CASSKRKAGGYNEQFF
>TRBJ1-2|TRBV6-5|TRBD1|NA
TGTGCCAGCAGTTACGGGACAGGGGGCGCGGGGACCTTC
CASSYGTGGAGTF
>TRBJ1-1|TRBV10-1|NA|NA
TGCGCCAGCCGCTTTTCCGGGACGCCGGGGGGTGAAGCTTTCTTT
CASRFSGTPGGEAFF
>TRBJ2-1|TRBV11-2|NA|NA
TGTGCCAGCAGCAGTAGCGGCAATGAGCAGTTCTTC
CASSSSGNEQFF
>TRBJ2-7|TRBV7-9|NA|few
TGTGCCAGCTCGATTCAAGAAAGGGGAGAGCAGTACTTC
CASSIQERGEQYF
>TRBJ2-7|TRBV9|TRBD2|NA
TGTGCCAGCAGCCCAGGGAGGGCAGGGAGCGAGCAGTACTTC
CASSPGRAGSEQYF
>TRBJ1-4|TRBV30|NA|NA
TGTGCCTGGAGTCCCCCCAGAGGGCAAGGCGAAAAACTGTTTTTT
CAWSPPRGQGEKLFF
>TRBJ1-2|TRBV6-5|NA|NA
TGTGCCAGCAGTTACTCATTATTTATGGGCACGTATGGCTACACCTTC
CASSYSLFMGTYGYTF
>TRBJ2-4|TRBV19|NA|NA
TGTGCCAGTAGTATAGACTCTAGCGCTCTAGCCAAAAACATTCAGTACTTC
CASSIDSSALAKNIQYF
>TRBJ2-6|TRBV13|TRBD2|once
TGTGCCAGCAGCTTGGGAGCGGGGGATTCTGGGGCCAACGTCCTGACTTTC
CASSLGAGDSGANVLTF
>TRBJ1-4|TRBV7-2|NA|once
TGTGCCAAGGGGCTGGATGAAAAACTGTTTTTT
CAKGLDEKLFF
>TRBJ2-7|TRBV6-5|NA|NA
TGTGCCAGCAGCCTGGGACACTCGAGCTCCTACGAGCAGTACTTC
CASSLGHSSSYEQYF
>TRBJ2-5|TRBV7-2|NA|NA
TGTGCCAGCAGCTTAGTTCCCTTAGAGACCCAGTACTTC
CASSLVPLETQYF
>TRBJ2-1|TRBV11-1|TRBD1|NA
TGTGCCAGCAGCCCTATAGGGACAGTCTTTGTTGTGCAGTTCTTC
CASSPIGTVFVVQFF
>TRBJ1-4|TRBV6-2/TRBV6-3|NA|NA
TGTGCCAGCAGCGTACTGCCCTACAGGAGCTTCAATGAAAAACTGTTTTTT
CASSVLPYRSFNEKLFF
>TRBJ2-1|TRBV30|TRBD2|NA
TGTGCCTGGGCCTCGGGACTAGCGGGAGTAAGTGAGCAGTTCTTC
CAWASGLAGVSEQFF
>TRBJ2-5|TRBV30|NA|NA
TGTGCCTGGAGTCCCCGGGAAGGTGGGACCCAGTACTTC
CAWSPREGGTQYF
>TRBJ2-1|TRBV15|TRBD1|once
TGTGCCACCAGCAGAGGGACAGGGGGCAACCATGAGCAGTTCTTC
CATSRGTGGNHEQFF
>TRBJ2-5|TRBV5-1|TRBD1|NA
TGCGCCAGCAGCACAGGACAGGGGGCTTGGGAGACCCAGTACTTC
CASSTGQGAWETQYF
>TRBJ2-7|TRBV11-3|NA|NA
TGTGCCAGCAGCTTAGATGCCCCGCCCGGGGAGCAGTACTTC
CASSLDAPPGEQYF
>TRBJ1-2|TRBV7-9|TRBD1|NA
TGTGCCAGCAGCTTGGTGACAGGGCCCTATGGCTACACCTTC
CASSLVTGPYGYTF
>TRBJ2-2|TRBV7-3|NA|NA
TGTGCCAGCAGCCCCCGGGGCAGGGGTGACACCGGGGAGCTGTTTTTT
CASSPRGRGDTGELFF
>TRBJ1-4|TRBV28|NA|NA
TGTGCCAGCAGTTCAACGGACTCTAATGAAAAACTGTTTTTT
CASSSTDSNEKLFF
>TRBJ2-5|TRBV5-1|TRBD2|NA
TGCGCCAGCAGCGAGGGGCTAGCGGGAGGGCAAGAGACCCAGTACTTC
CASSEGLAGGQETQYF
>TRBJ2-6|TRBV28|NA|NA
TGTGCCAGCAAAACCCGGAGGTCTGGGGCCAACGTCCTGACTTTC
CASKTRRSGANVLTF
>TRBJ2-3|TRBV7-9|NA|NA
TGTGCCAGCAGCTCAAGGAGGGACGGAGGCACAGATACGCAGTATTTT
CASSSRRDGGTDTQYF
>TRBJ2-1|TRBV3-1/TRBV3-2|TRBD1|NA
TGTGCCAGCAGCCCAGGGGACAGGAGATCCTACAATGAGCAGTTCTTC
CASSPGDRRSYNEQFF
>TRBJ2-1|TRBV28|TRBD1|NA
TGTGCCAGCAGTTTACCCCAGGGGGCAGTGGCTAACAATGAGCAGTTCTTC
CASSLPQGAVANNEQFF
>TRBJ2-7|TRBV24-1|TRBD2|NA
TGTGCCACCAGTGCTCGCGGGAGGGCCTGGAGCGAGCAGTACTTC
CATSARGRAWSEQYF
>TRBJ1-2|TRBV12-3/TRBV12-4|NA|NA
TGTGCCAGCAGTTTAAACAGGGACGGCTACACCTTC
CASSLNRDGYTF